This T cell receptor beta chain appears in the sequencing data of a study of tumor and adjacent non-tumor tissue in lung cancer. RNA was extracted from bulk tissue without any cell sorting. Between August and November 2014, newly diagnosed, chemotherapy-naive lung cancer patients underwent thoracic surgery in China. A modified ARM-PCR protocol with three rounds of nested PCR amplified TCRbeta. TCRdb reprocessed the multiplex PCR reads via MiXCR and lists one record per CDR3 protein. The sample carries about 200,000 distinct CDR3 sequences, 60% to 85% recorded once. CDR1 is SQVTM and CDR2 is ANQGSEA in the germline V gene. Trimming stripped 8 bases from V and 3 bases from J, with 16 bases between. CDR3 length equals 13 residues.

Sequencing used lung tumor tissue. The sequence derives from a man aged 55 to 69 with non-small cell lung cancer. The V call is TRBV29-1, the J call TRBJ1-1; D unclear. As DNA, the CDR3 is TGCAGCACCCGCTGGAGTAGGGACACTGAAGCTTTCTTT. Translating gives CSTRWSRDTEAFF. The whole variable domain, filled in from reference TRBV29-1 and TRBJ1-1, reads SAVISQKPSRDICQRGTSLTIQCQVDSQVTMMFWYRQQPGQSLTLIATANQGSEATYESGFVIDKFPISRPNLTFSTLTVSNMSPEDSSIYLCSTRWSRDTEAFFGQGTRLTVV.